These T cell receptor beta chains were read from a single sample in a study of blood T cell repertoires in COVID-19. The assay was immunoSEQ multiplex PCR, and TCRdb's table has in-frame clones only and misses some. The repertoire includes fewer than 200,000 clones, around 87% of them detected once, and less than 3% sits in the top ten. The sample consisted of peripheral blood. These TCRs come from a woman older than 75 with COVID-19, enrolled during active disease. Each CDR3 is given with its conserved first and last residue. D genes are given only for firm matches. The listing skips clone size in some rows; elsewhere it reads once, few, many or a size class.

TRBD2	TRBJ2-2	TRBV5-1	-	TGCGCCAGCAGCCGGACTAGCGGGTCTATCGCGAACACCGGGGAGCTGTTTTTT	CASSRTSGSIANTGELFF
-	TRBJ2-5	TRBV19	few	TGTGCCAGTAGTATGGCAGTTCAAGAGACCCAGTACTTC	CASSMAVQETQYF
TRBD1	TRBJ1-2	TRBV25-1	-	TGTGCCAGCAGTGCAACAGGGGGAGTAGGCTATGGCTACACCTTC	CASSATGGVGYGYTF
-	TRBJ1-5	TRBV9	-	TGTGCCAGCAGCGTAGGTGGAGCTAGCAATCAGCCCCAGCATTTT	CASSVGGASNQPQHF
-	TRBJ2-2	TRBV28	-	TGTGCCAGCAGTTTCAGGGGTACCGGGGAGCTGTTTTTT	CASSFRGTGELFF
-	TRBJ1-1	TRBV19	-	TGTGCCAGTACTAGACAGATGAACACTGAAGCTTTCTTT	CASTRQMNTEAFF
TRBD2	TRBJ2-2	TRBV7-2	-	TGTGCCAGCAGCTTAAGGACGAGGACTAGCGGGAGTGGCGGGGAGCTGTTTTTT	CASSLRTRTSGSGGELFF
-	TRBJ1-1	TRBV27	-	TGTGCCAGCAGTCCCCGGACAGAACCAAACACTGAAGCTTTCTTT	CASSPRTEPNTEAFF
TRBD2	TRBJ2-7	TRBV3-1/TRBV3-2	-	TGTGCCAGCAGCCAAGATACTAGCGTGGGCGAGCAGTACTTC	CASSQDTSVGEQYF
-	TRBJ2-2	TRBV10-3	-	TGTGCCATCAGTGACTACAGCACCGGGGAGCTGTTTTTT	CAISDYSTGELFF
-	TRBJ1-1	TRBV3-1/TRBV3-2	once	TGTGCCAGCAGCCAAGGGCAGGGGAACACTGAAGCTTTCTTT	CASSQGQGNTEAFF
TRBD2	TRBJ2-3	TRBV6-5	-	TGTGCCAGCAGTTACATACTAGCGGGCACAGATACGCAGTATTTT	CASSYILAGTDTQYF
TRBD2	TRBJ2-1	TRBV6-2/TRBV6-3	-	TGTGCCAGCAGTTTTTCAGCGGGAGGGCCGGGGGAGCAGTTCTTC	CASSFSAGGPGEQFF
-	TRBJ2-7	TRBV5-4	-	TGTGCCAGCAGCTTGGGGCAGGGGCGGGCCAACGAGCAGTACTTC	CASSLGQGRANEQYF
TRBD2	TRBJ2-2	TRBV25-1	-	TGTGCCAGCAGTGAAACTAGCGCGGGTTCCGGGGAGCTGTTTTTT	CASSETSAGSGELFF
TRBD2	TRBJ2-2	TRBV11-2	-	TGTGCGAGCGGACTAGCGGGCAACACCGGGGAGCTGTTTTTT	CASGLAGNTGELFF
-	TRBJ1-4	TRBV18	-	TGTGCCAGCTCGCAGAACAGGAGGGAGGCTAATGAAAAACTGTTTTTT	CASSQNRREANEKLFF
TRBD1	TRBJ1-2	TRBV2	-	TGTGCCAACTCAAGGGACAGGGTTGACTATGGCTACACCTTC	CANSRDRVDYGYTF
-	TRBJ1-5	TRBV18	-	TGTGCCAGCTCATCAAACAGGGATCAGCCCCAGCATTTT	CASSSNRDQPQHF
TRBD1	TRBJ1-2	TRBV24-1	-	TGTGCCACCAGGGAGGGCAGGGGGCCAATAATGGGTGGCTACACCTTC	CATREGRGPIMGGYTF
TRBD2	TRBJ2-1	TRBV9	-	TGTGCCAGCAGCCCGCTAGCGGGAGGGCCGGGCAATGAGCAGTTCTTC	CASSPLAGGPGNEQFF
-	TRBJ2-7	TRBV2	once	TGTGCCATCCAGGGGGGAGCGGGCCTTTCCTACGAGCAGTACTTC	CAIQGGAGLSYEQYF
TRBD2	TRBJ2-2	TRBV7-6	-	TGTGCCAGCAGCCCCCTAGCGGGAAAGGGGACCGGGGAGCTGTTTTTT	CASSPLAGKGTGELFF
-	TRBJ2-7	TRBV6-5	-	TGTGCCAGCAGCAAACACACAGGTTCCTACGAGCAGTACTTC	CASSKHTGSYEQYF
-	TRBJ1-3	TRBV7-9	-	TGTGCCAGCACCAAAGGGGCAGGAAACACCATATATTTT	CASTKGAGNTIYF
-	TRBJ1-4	TRBV28	-	TGTGCCAGCAGTTTTGGGGGAGGGGATGAAAAACTGTTTTTT	CASSFGGGDEKLFF
-	TRBJ1-1	TRBV28	-	TGTGCCAGCAGTTTAGCAGGAACTGAAGCTTTCTTT	CASSLAGTEAFF